This TCR beta chain was captured in a study of CXCR3-negative and CXCR3-positive naive CD8 T cells. Identification of naive CD8+ T cells rested on CD45RO-CCR7+CD27+CD95- status. UMI-labeled 5' RACE TRB cDNA libraries were prepared from the cells. TCRdb reprocessed the 5' RACE reads and reports one entry per CDR3 protein, with no DNA. The table for this sample gives approximately 59,000 distinct CDR3 sequences. Points from the study as a whole: CXCR3-negative naive cells had less hydrophobic TRB CDR3s than did CXCR3-positive naive cells. Memory CD8+ cells showed much lower diversity, while both naive subsets displayed comparably high diversity.

With regard to this clonotype: Its antigen is undetermined.

The sequencing input was naive CXCR3+ CD8+ T cells from blood. Specified subset: CD45RO-CCR7+CD27+CD95- naive CD8+ T cells expressing CXCR3 (TNR3+). This TCR was recovered from a human donor in good health. Some clones in this sample may be carry-over from other donors' samples.

The CDR3: CSAQRQDNEQFF. V usage is TRBV20-1 and J usage is TRBJ2-1; absent DNA, TCRdb's TRBD1 call cannot be checked. The CDR3 loop spans 12 amino acids. The germline gives CDR1 DFQATT, CDR2 SNEGSKA (reference sequence).